Sequencing of this T cell receptor (beta chain) was carried out in a study of persistence of HIV-infected CD4 T cells. Across the study: Isolated cells were CMV- and HIV-1 Gag-responding CD4+ T cells. Blood samples, up to 180 mL, came from multiple time points, except two leukapheresis donors sampled once.

As to this clone: What it recognizes is unknown.

Study outcomes and limitations: Within sorted populations, more oligoclonal TCRs accompanied more oligoclonal proviruses.

The stimulus was lysate of CMV-infected fibroblasts, around 10 ug/mL. Memory cells lacking CD40L and CD69 with high CD45RO were sorted. CD8-depleted PBMCs were stimulated more than 15 hours with anti-CD28/CD49d costimulation, CD40-blocking antibody and enfuvirtide. The CDR3 is 13 amino acids. Germline lookup yields CDR1 SGDLS and CDR2 YYNGEE. V lost 6 bases and J 0 bases, leaving 9 bases between the germline ends. Sequencing used immunoSEQ version 4 in survey mode. Some clones are missing from TCRdb's copy, which holds only in-frame ones; the method was immunoSEQ multiplex PCR. This table has about 33,000 clones, over 80% appearing once.

The chain combines TRBV9 with TRBJ1-2; D gene unclear. The material sequenced was CD4+ T cells sorted from PBMCs after approximately 20-hour stimulation, taken from a patient who received antiretroviral therapy. This clonotype was obtained from an adult woman with HIV who was CMV-seropositive. CDR3 loop: CASKAETNYGYTF. The DNA for the CDR3 is TGTGCCAGCAAGGCGGAGACTAACTATGGCTACACCTTC.